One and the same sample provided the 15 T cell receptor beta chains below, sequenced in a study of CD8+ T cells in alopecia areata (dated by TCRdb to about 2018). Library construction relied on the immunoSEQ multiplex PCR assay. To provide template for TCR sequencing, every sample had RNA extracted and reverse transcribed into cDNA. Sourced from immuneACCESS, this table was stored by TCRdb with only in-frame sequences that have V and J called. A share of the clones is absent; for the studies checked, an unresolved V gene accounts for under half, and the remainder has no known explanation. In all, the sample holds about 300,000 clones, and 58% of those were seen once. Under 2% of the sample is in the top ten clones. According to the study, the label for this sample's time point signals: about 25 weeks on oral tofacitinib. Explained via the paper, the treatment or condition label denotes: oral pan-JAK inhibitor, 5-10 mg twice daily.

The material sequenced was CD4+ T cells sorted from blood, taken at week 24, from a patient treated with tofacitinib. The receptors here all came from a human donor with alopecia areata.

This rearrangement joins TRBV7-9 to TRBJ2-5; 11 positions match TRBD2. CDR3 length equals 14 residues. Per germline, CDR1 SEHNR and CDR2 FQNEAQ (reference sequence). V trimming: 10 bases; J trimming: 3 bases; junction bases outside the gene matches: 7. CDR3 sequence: CATKPGLAEETQYF. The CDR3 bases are TGTGCCACTAAACCGGGACTAGCGGAAGAGACCCAGTACTTC.

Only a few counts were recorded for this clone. The CDR3, as DNA: TGCAGCGCCCCCCGTCGGGGCATCCTCTATGGCTACACCTTC. As protein: CSAPRRGILYGYTF. The chain couples TRBV29-1 to TRBJ1-2, with D maybe TRBD1 (5 bases). This CDR3 region has 14 residues. In germline, CDR1 is SQVTM, CDR2 ANQGSEA. V was shortened by 7 bases and J by 4 bases, with 19 bases between the two germline ends.

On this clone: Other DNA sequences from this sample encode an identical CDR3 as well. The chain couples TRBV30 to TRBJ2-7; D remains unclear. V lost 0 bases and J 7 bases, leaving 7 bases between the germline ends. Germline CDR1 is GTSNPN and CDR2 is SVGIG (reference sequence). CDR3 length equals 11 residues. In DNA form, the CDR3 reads TGTGCCTGGAGTGTCCTGGGTGAGCAGTACTTC. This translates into CAWSVLGEQYF. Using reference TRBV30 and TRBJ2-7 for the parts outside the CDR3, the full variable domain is SQTIHQWPATLVQPVGSPLSLECTVEGTSNPNLYWYRQAAGRGLQLLFYSVGIGQISSEVPQNLSASRPQDRQFILSSKKLLLSDSGFYLCAWSVLGEQYFGPGTRLTVT.

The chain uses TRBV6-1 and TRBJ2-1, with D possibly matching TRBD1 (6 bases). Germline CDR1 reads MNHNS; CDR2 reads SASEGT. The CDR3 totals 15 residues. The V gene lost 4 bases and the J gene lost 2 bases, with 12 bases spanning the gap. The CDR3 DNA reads TGTGCCAGCAGTGTTGAACAGGGACCCTACAATGAGCAGTTCTTC. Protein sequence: CASSVEQGPYNEQFF.

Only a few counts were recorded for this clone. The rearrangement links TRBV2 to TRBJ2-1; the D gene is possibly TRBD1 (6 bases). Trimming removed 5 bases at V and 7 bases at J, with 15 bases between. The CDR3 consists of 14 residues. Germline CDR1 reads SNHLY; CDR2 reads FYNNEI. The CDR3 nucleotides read TGTGCCAGCAGTTTCACCGGGACACTGAATGAGCAGTTCTTC. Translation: CASSFTGTLNEQFF.

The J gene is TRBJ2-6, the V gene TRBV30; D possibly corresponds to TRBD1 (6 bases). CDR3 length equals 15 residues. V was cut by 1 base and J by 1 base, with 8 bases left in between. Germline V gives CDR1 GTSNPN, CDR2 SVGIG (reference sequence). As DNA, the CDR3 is TGTGCCTGGAGTGCTGGGACATCTGGGGCCAACGTCCTGACTTTC. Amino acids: CAWSAGTSGANVLTF.

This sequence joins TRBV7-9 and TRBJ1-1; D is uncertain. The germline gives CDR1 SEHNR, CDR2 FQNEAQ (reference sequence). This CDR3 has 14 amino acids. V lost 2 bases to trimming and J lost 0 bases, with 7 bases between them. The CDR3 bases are TGTGCCAGCAGCTTAATCCGCTTGAACACTGAAGCTTTCTTT. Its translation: CASSLIRLNTEAFF.

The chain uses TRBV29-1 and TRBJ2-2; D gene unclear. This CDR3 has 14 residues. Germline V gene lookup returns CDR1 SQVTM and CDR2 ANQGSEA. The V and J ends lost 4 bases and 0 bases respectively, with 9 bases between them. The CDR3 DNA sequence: TGCAGCGTTGGCGAGACCGCGAACACCGGGGAGCTGTTTTTT. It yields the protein CSVGETANTGELFF.

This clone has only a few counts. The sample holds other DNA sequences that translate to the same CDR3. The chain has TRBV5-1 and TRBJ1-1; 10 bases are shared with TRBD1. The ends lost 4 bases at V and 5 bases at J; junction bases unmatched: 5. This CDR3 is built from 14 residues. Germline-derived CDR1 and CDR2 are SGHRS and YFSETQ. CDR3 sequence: CASSPRDRGTEAFF. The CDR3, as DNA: TGCGCCAGCAGCCCCCGGGACAGGGGAACTGAAGCTTTCTTT.

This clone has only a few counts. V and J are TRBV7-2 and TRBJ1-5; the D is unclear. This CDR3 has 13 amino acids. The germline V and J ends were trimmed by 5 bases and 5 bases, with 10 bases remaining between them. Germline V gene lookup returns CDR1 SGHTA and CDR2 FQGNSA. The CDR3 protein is CASSPGPHQPQHF. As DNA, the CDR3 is TGTGCCAGCAGCCCCGGGCCCCATCAGCCCCAGCATTTT.

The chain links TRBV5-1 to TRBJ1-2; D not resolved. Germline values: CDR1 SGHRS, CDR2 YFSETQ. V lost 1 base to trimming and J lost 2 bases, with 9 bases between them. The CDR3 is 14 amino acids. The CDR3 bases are TGCGCCAGCAGCTTGAACGCGGGCAACTATGGCTACACCTTC. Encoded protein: CASSLNAGNYGYTF.

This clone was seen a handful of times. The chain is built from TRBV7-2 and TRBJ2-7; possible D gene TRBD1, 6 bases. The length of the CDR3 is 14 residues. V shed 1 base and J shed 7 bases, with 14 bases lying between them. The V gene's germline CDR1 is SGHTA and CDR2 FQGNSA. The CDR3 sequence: CASSLDRRGREQYF. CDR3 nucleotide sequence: TGTGCCAGCAGCTTAGATCGCAGGGGCCGGGAGCAGTACTTC.

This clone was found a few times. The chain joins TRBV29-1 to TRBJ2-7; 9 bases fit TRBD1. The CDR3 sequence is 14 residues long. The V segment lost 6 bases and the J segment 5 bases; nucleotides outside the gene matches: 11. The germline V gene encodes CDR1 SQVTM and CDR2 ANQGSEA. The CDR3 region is CSVELRTGEDEQYF. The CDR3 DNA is TGCAGCGTGGAACTACGGACAGGGGAGGACGAGCAGTACTTC.

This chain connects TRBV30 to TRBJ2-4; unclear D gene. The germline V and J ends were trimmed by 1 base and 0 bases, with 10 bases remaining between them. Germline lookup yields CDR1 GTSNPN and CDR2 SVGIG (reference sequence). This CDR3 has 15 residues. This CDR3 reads CAWSAGRLAKNIQYF. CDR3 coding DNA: TGTGCCTGGAGTGCCGGAAGGCTAGCCAAAAACATTCAGTACTTC.

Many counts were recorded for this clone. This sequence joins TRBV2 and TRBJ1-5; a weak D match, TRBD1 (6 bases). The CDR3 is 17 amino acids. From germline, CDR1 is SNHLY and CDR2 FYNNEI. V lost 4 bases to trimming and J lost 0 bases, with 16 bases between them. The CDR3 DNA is TGTGCCAGCAGTGGGAATCAGGGGCCTTATAGCAATCAGCCCCAGCATTTT. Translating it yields CASSGNQGPYSNQPQHF. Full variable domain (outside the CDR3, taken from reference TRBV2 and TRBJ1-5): EPEVTQTPSHQVTQMGQEVILRCVPISNHLYFYWYRQILGQKVEFLVSFYNNEISEKSEIFDDQFSVERPDGSNFTLKIRSTKLEDSAMYFCASSGNQGPYSNQPQHFGDGTRLSIL.